This T cell receptor beta chain originates from a study of T-cell memory formation after mild COVID-19. Study-wide background: Among the donors, TCR clusters were largely specific to each donor.

From the 5' RACE reads, TCRdb called clonotypes with MiXCR, one entry per CDR3 protein. The sample has roughly 49,000 distinct CDR3 sequences, about 28% seen once. Comment on this clonotype: No antigen is known for it.

General study results and limits: Clones from the second wave (peaking day 37) had unconfirmed SARS-CoV-2 specificity. Researchers report contracting CD4+ clones mostly in CM and EM, with CD8+ clones in EMRA.

This CDR3 spans 15 amino acids. V was pared by 0 bases and J by 1 base, with 10 bases between. Germline lookup yields CDR1 SGHDT and CDR2 YYEEEE. The receptor comes from a man younger than 30 who had mild COVID-19 (a few samples of this study predate the infection). Cell type and time point are not known. Sequences were obtained from PBMCs or a T cell subset sorted from them (not recorded which). The chain uses TRBV5-6 and TRBJ1-2, with no clear D. The CDR3 sequence is CASSLVRTSNYGYTF. CDR3 DNA: TGTGCCAGCAGCTTGGTCCGGACGAGTAACTATGGCTACACCTTC.